These 5 T cell receptor beta chains were sequenced from one sample in a study of blood T cell repertoires in COVID-19. Assay used: immunoSEQ multiplex PCR; TCRdb lists only in-frame clones, some missing. The table has 120,000 to 150,000 clones, 75% to 90% seen once. The sample was peripheral blood. The receptors here all came from a man aged 18 to 30 with COVID-19, enrolled during active disease.

The chain joins TRBV5-1 to TRBJ2-3, with 10 bases identical to TRBD2. This CDR3 has 17 residues. Per germline, CDR1 SGHRS and CDR2 YFSETQ. Unmatched junction bases numbered 6, after V lost 2 bases and J lost 0 bases. The CDR3 DNA reads TGCGCCAGCAGCTTAGCGGGAGGGCTCACTAGCACAGATACGCAGTATTTT. Encoded protein: CASSLAGGLTSTDTQYF.

The rearrangement joins TRBV27 to TRBJ2-3; 8 bases agree with TRBD2. Germline V gene data show CDR1 as MNHEY and CDR2 as SMNVEV (reference sequence). The CDR3 is made up of 15 amino acids. J was trimmed by 0 bases and V by 6 bases; bases with no gene match: 5. CDR3: CASRLGLGSTDTQYF. The DNA of the CDR3 is TGTGCCAGCAGGCTGGGACTAGGTAGCACAGATACGCAGTATTTT.

The rearrangement links TRBV27 to TRBJ2-7; TRBD1 agrees at 10 bases. Germline V CDR1 and CDR2: MNHEY, SMNVEV (reference sequence). The CDR3 extends over 15 amino acids. J was trimmed by 5 bases and V by 5 bases; bases with no gene match: 9. CDR3 amino acids: CASSPRDRGRDEQYF. CDR3 in DNA: TGTGCCAGCAGTCCCCGGGACAGGGGTAGAGACGAGCAGTACTTC.

The CDR3 DNA is TGTGCCAGCAGCTTATTCGGCAGGGGCCAGGTGGGAGAAGAGCAGTTCTTC. Protein sequence: CASSLFGRGQVGEEQFF. The V call is TRBV11-3, the J call TRBJ2-1, with TRBD1 as a possible D gene (6 bases). The V end lost 2 bases, the J end lost 10 bases, and 24 bases lay between the germline ends. Germline lookup yields CDR1 SGHNT and CDR2 YENEEA. This CDR3 is built from 17 residues.

The chain has TRBV27 and TRBJ2-2; a weak D match, TRBD2 (5 bases). The V end lost 10 bases, the J end lost 0 bases, and 12 bases lay between the germline ends. This CDR3 has 14 amino acids. The germline V gene has CDR1 MNHEY and CDR2 SMNVEV (reference sequence). CDR3 protein: CATRAGSNTGELFF. CDR3 bases: TGTGCCACGCGGGCCGGGTCGAACACCGGGGAGCTGTTTTTT.